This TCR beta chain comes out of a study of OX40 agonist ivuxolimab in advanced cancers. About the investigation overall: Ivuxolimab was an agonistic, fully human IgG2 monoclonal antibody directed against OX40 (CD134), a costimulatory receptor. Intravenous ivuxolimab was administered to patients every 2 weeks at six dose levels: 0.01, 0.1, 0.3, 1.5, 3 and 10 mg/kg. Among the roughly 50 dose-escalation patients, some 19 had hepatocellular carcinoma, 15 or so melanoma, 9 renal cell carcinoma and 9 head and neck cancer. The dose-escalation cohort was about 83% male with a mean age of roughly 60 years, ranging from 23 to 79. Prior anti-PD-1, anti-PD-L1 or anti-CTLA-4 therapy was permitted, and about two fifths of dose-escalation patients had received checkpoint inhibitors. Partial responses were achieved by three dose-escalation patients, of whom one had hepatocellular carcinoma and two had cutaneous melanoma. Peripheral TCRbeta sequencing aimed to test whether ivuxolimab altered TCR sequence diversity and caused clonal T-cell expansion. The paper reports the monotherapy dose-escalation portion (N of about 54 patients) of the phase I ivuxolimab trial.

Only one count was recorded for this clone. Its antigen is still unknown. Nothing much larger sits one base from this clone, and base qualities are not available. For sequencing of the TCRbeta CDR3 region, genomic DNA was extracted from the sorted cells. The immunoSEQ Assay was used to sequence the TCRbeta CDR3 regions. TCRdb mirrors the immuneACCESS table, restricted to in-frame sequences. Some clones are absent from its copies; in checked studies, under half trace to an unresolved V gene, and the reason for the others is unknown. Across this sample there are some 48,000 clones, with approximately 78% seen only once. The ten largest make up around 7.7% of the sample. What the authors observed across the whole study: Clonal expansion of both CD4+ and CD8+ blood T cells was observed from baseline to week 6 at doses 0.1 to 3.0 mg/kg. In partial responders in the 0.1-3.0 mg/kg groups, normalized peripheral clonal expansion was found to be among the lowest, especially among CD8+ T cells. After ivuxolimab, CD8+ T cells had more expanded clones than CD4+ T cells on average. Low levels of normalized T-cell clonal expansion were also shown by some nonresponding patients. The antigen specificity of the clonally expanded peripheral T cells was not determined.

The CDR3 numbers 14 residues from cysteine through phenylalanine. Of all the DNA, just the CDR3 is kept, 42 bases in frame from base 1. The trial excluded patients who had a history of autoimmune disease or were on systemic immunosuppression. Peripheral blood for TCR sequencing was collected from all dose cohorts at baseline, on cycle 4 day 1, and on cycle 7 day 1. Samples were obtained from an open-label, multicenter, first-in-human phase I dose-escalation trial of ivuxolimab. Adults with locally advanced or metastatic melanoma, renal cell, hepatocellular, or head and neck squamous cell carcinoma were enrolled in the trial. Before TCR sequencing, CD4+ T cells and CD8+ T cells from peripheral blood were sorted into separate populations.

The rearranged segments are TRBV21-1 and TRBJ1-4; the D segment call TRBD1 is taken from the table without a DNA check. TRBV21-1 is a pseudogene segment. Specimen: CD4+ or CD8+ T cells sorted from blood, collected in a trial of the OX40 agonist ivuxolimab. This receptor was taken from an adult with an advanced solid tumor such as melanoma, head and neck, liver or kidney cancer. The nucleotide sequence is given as TGTGCCAGCAGCACCCGGGACAGGGGTGAAAAACTGTTTTTT. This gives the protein CASSTRDRGEKLFF.